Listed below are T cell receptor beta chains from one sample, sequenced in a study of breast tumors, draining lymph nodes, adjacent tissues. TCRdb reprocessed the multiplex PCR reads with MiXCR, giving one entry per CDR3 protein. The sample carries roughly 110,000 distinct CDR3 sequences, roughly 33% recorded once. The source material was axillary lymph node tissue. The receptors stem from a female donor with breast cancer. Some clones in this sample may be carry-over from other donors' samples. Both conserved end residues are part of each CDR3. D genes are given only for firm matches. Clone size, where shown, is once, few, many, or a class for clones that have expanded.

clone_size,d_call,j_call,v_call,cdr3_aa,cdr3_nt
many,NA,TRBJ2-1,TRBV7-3,CASSRTGGSSYNEQFF,TGTGCCAGCAGCAGGACAGGCGGGAGCTCCTACAATGAGCAGTTCTTC
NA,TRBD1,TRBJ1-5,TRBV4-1,CASSHRQGADQPQHF,TGCGCCAGCAGCCATCGTCAGGGGGCAGATCAGCCCCAGCATTTT
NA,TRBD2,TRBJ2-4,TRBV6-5,CASSGRVAGENIQYF,TGTGCCAGCAGTGGTAGGGTAGCGGGGGAAAACATTCAGTACTTC
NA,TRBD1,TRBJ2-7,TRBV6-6,CASSYGAGGTYEQYF,TGTGCCAGCAGTTACGGAGCAGGGGGAACCTACGAGCAGTACTTC
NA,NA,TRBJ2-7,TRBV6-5,CAVKITKDRHPEQYF,TGTGCCGTCAAAATTACGAAGGACCGACATCCTGAGCAGTACTTC
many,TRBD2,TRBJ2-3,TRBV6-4,CASSPHGSGTSTDTQYF,TGTGCCAGCAGTCCCCATGGTAGCGGGACTAGCACAGATACGCAGTATTTT
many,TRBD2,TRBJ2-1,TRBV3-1,CASSQGASGRLFF,TGTGCCAGCAGCCAAGGGGCTAGCGGGAGACTGTTCTTC
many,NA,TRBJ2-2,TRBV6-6,CASSHGELFF,TGTGCCAGCAGTCACGGGGAGCTGTTTTTT
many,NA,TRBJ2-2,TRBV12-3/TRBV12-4,CASSPPPTGEELFF,TGTGCCAGCAGCCCACCCCCCACGGGCGAGGAGCTGTTTTTT
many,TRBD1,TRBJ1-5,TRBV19,CASSSALGTGGSNQPQHF,TGTGCCAGTAGTTCCGCCCTGGGGACAGGGGGGAGCAATCAGCCCCAGCATTTT
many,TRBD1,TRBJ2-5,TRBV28,CASSLAGGLGETQYF,TGTGCCAGCAGTTTAGCAGGGGGCCTGGGTGAGACCCAGTACTTC
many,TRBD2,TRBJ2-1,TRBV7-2,CGSSLASSGVGGEQFF,TGTGGCAGCAGCTTAGCTTCTAGCGGGGTCGGCGGAGAGCAGTTCTTC
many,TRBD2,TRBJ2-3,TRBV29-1,CSVEEARTSGTTSTDTQYF,TGCAGCGTTGAAGAAGCGCGGACTAGCGGAACGACTAGCACAGATACGCAGTATTTT
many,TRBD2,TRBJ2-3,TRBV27,CASRFSGASTDTQYF,TGTGCCAGCAGATTTAGCGGGGCTAGCACAGATACGCAGTATTTT
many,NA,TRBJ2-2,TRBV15,CATSREVGPGGELFF,TGTGCCACCAGCAGAGAAGTAGGGCCGGGCGGGGAGCTGTTTTTT
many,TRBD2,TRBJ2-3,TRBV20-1,CSARVSGSTDTQYF,TGCAGTGCTAGAGTTAGCGGGAGCACAGATACGCAGTATTTT
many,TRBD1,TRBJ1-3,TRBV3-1,CASSLGTVFGNTIYF,TGTGCCAGCAGCCTCGGGACAGTGTTTGGAAACACCATATATTTT
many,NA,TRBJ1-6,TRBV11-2,CASSLGLQDSPLHF,TGTGCCAGCAGCTTAGGGCTACAGGATTCACCCCTCCACTTT
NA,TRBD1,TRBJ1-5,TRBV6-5,CVSSQKTGGDSNQPQHF,TGTGTCAGCAGTCAAAAGACAGGGGGCGATAGCAATCAGCCCCAGCATTTT
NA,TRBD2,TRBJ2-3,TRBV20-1,CSARRGLAGSGPPDTQYF,TGCAGTGCTCGACGGGGACTAGCGGGATCGGGGCCCCCAGATACGCAGTATTTT
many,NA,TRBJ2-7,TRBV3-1,CASTPRGEPGEQYF,TGTGCCAGCACCCCTAGGGGGGAGCCAGGCGAGCAGTACTTC
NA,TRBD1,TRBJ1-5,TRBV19,CAGSIGTGNQPQHF,TGTGCCGGTAGCATCGGGACAGGGAATCAGCCCCAGCATTTT
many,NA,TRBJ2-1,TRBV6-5,CASSFYRAGDEQFF,TGTGCCAGCAGTTTCTACAGGGCGGGGGATGAGCAGTTCTTC